Listed below are T cell receptor beta chains from one sample, sequenced in a study of CD8 T cells in ankylosing spondylitis. Each CDR3 protein is one row after TCRdb ran MiXCR on the 5' RACE reads. The table lists about 340,000 distinct CDR3 sequences, approximately 8% of them singletons. Material for sequencing was blood, either unsorted or a sorted T cell fraction (not recorded which). These receptors were collected from a male donor with ankylosing spondylitis. The CDR3 runs from the conserved cysteine through the conserved F or W. D genes are given only for firm matches. Expanded clones get a size class; other rows say once, few or many, or leave the size out.

d_gene,len,abundance,j_gene,v_gene,CDR3aa,CDR3nt
NA,14,few,TRBJ2-5,TRBV12-3/TRBV12-4,CASRYRDNQETQYF,TGTGCCAGCAGGTACCGGGACAACCAGGAGACCCAGTACTTC
NA,12,NA,TRBJ2-7,TRBV10-2,CASSPDWDEQYF,TGCGCCAGCAGCCCAGACTGGGACGAGCAGTACTTC
TRBD1,14,many,TRBJ2-2,TRBV5-1,CASRSGTGTGELFF,TGCGCCAGCCGGAGCGGGACAGGGACCGGGGAGCTGTTTTTT
NA,15,few,TRBJ2-3,TRBV27,CASSRLTARTDTQYF,TGTGCCAGCAGTCGGCTGACAGCCCGCACAGATACGCAGTATTTT
NA,15,few,TRBJ2-3,TRBV28,CASRGLERDRDTQYF,TGTGCCAGCAGAGGTCTGGAACGGGACCGGGATACGCAGTATTTT
NA,17,NA,TRBJ2-1,TRBV12-3/TRBV12-4,CASSSMEAGRSYNEQFF,TGTGCCAGCAGTTCAATGGAGGCGGGACGGTCCTACAATGAGCAGTTCTTC
TRBD1,14,NA,TRBJ2-7,TRBV3-1,CATAPTGSLYKQYF,TGTGCCACCGCCCCGACAGGGAGTCTCTACAAGCAGTACTTC
NA,15,few,TRBJ2-2,TRBV12-3/TRBV12-4,CASSLGLVYAGELFF,TGTGCCAGCAGTTTAGGGCTAGTCTATGCCGGGGAGCTGTTTTTT
NA,14,few,TRBJ1-6,TRBV19,CASSMIRGESPLHF,TGTGCCAGTAGTATGATTAGGGGGGAGTCACCCCTCCACTTT
NA,14,few,TRBJ2-2,TRBV27,CASCFTGNTGELFF,TGTGCCAGCTGCTTTACAGGGAACACCGGGGAGCTGTTTTTT
NA,12,NA,TRBJ2-7,TRBV7-2,CASSLDRNEQYF,TGTGCCAGCAGCTTGGACCGAAACGAGCAGTACTTC
NA,15,few,TRBJ2-1,TRBV12-3/TRBV12-4,CASSLEPPEGYEQFF,TGTGCCAGCAGTTTAGAGCCCCCGGAGGGGTATGAGCAGTTCTTC
TRBD1,16,NA,TRBJ2-2,TRBV27,CASKPGTGSPRGELFF,TGTGCCAGCAAGCCCGGGACAGGGTCGCCTCGGGGGGAGCTGTTTTTT
NA,12,many,TRBJ2-3,TRBV2,CASSEGEDTQYF,TGTGCCAGCAGTGAAGGGGAGGATACGCAGTATTTT
NA,16,NA,TRBJ2-6,TRBV5-1,CASSPGGGDGANVLTF,TGCGCCAGCAGCCCTGGGGGCGGTGATGGGGCCAACGTCCTGACTTTC
NA,14,many,TRBJ2-1,TRBV5-1,CASSLLDGNNEQFF,TGCGCCAGCAGCCTACTGGACGGAAACAATGAGCAGTTCTTC
NA,11,few,TRBJ1-2,TRBV12-3/TRBV12-4,CASGWGSGYTF,TGTGCCAGCGGTTGGGGGTCTGGCTACACCTTC
TRBD2,16,few,TRBJ2-1,TRBV4-2,CASSQDTGLAVMEQFF,TGTGCCAGCAGCCAAGATACCGGACTAGCGGTCATGGAGCAGTTCTTC
NA,14,NA,TRBJ2-3,TRBV11-2,CASSPSRGTDTQYF,TGTGCCAGCAGCCCCAGCCGGGGCACAGATACGCAGTATTTT
TRBD2,15,many,TRBJ2-1,TRBV5-1,CASSTWTSGNNEQFF,TGCGCCAGCAGCACCTGGACTAGCGGGAACAATGAGCAGTTCTTC
NA,15,NA,TRBJ2-2,TRBV20-1,CSARPGLLNTGELFF,TGCAGTGCTAGACCGGGACTGTTAAACACCGGGGAGCTGTTTTTT
TRBD2,13,few,TRBJ2-5,TRBV20-1,CSAPTSTPETQYF,TGCAGTGCTCCGACTAGCACTCCAGAGACCCAGTACTTC
NA,16,few,TRBJ2-5,TRBV7-9,CASSLASNRLQETQYF,TGTGCCAGCAGCTTAGCATCGAACAGACTCCAAGAGACCCAGTACTTC
NA,15,NA,TRBJ1-1,TRBV5-1,CASSFLGGMNTEAFF,TGCGCCAGCAGCTTCTTGGGGGGAATGAACACTGAAGCTTTCTTT
TRBD2,15,NA,TRBJ2-4,TRBV5-5,CASSLVSGAGNIQYF,TGTGCCAGCAGCTTAGTTAGCGGGGCAGGGAACATTCAGTACTTC
NA,16,few,TRBJ2-3,TRBV7-9,CASSRPSVIGTDTQYF,TGTGCCAGCAGCCGTCCTAGCGTGATAGGAACAGATACGCAGTATTTT
TRBD2,18,few,TRBJ2-3,TRBV20-1,CSAHGRIGTSGRADTQYF,TGCAGTGCTCACGGGCGTATAGGGACTAGCGGGAGAGCGGATACGCAGTATTTT
TRBD1,15,NA,TRBJ2-1,TRBV7-2,CASANPGQGFYEQFF,TGTGCCAGCGCTAATCCGGGACAGGGGTTTTATGAGCAGTTCTTC
TRBD2,15,NA,TRBJ2-6,TRBV19,CASSTGRTGANVLTF,TGTGCCAGTAGTACCGGGAGGACTGGGGCCAACGTCCTGACTTTC